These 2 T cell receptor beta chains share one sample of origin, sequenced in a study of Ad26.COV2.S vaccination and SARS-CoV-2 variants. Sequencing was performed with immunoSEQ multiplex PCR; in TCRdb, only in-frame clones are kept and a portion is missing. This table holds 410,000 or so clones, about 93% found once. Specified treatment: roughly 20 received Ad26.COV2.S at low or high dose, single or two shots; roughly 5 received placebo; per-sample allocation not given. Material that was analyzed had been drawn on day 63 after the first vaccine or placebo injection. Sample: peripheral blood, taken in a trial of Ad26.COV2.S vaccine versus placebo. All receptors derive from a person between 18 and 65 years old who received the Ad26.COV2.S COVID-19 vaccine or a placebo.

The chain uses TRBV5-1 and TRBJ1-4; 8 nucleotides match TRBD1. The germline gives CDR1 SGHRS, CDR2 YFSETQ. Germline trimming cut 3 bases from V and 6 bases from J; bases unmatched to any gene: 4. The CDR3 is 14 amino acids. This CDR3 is CASSSPGQDEKLFF. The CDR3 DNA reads TGCGCCAGCAGCTCACCGGGACAGGATGAAAAACTGTTTTTT.

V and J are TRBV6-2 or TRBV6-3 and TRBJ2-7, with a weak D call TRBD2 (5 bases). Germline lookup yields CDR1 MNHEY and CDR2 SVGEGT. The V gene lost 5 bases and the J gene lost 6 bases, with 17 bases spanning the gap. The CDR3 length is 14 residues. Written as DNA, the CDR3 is TGTGCCAGCAGTCCACCTTTTGAGGGCTCCGAGCAGTACTTC. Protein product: CASSPPFEGSEQYF.